This passage covers 32 T cell receptor beta chains from one sample sequenced in a study of sequential checkpoint blockade in melanoma. TCRdb's table, derived via immunoSEQ multiplex PCR, lists solely in-frame clones and lacks some. The data hold under 40,000 clones, with nearly 90% observed a single time. Treatment given: randomized to nivolumab then ipilimumab (arm A) or the reverse (arm B). The input for sequencing was CD8+ T cells sorted from blood (inferred from file names), taken from a patient given nivolumab and ipilimumab in sequence. These TCRs come from a human donor with melanoma.

The DNA for the CDR3 is TGCGCCAGCAGCCAAGATGTTCAGGGAGGCTATGGCTACACCTTC. Translated: CASSQDVQGGYGYTF. V and J are TRBV4-3 and TRBJ1-2, with D possibly matching TRBD1 (5 bases). The V end lost 0 bases, the J end lost 4 bases, and 12 bases lay between the germline ends. CDR3 length equals 15 residues. Germline V gene data show CDR1 as LGHNA and CDR2 as YSLEER.

J is TRBJ2-2 and V is TRBV30; TRBD2 aligns across 8 bases. After removal of 3 bases from V and 5 bases from J, the junction contained 8 bases not matched to a gene. The CDR3 length is 15 residues. Looked up from germline, CDR1 is GTSNPN and CDR2 is SVGIG (reference sequence). Written as DNA, the CDR3 is TGTGCCTGGAGGGCCACCGAGCGGGAGACCGGGGAGCTGTTTTTT. This sequence encodes CAWRATERETGELFF.

This chain joins TRBV2 and TRBJ2-7; 7 bases fit TRBD1. After removal of 7 bases from V and 7 bases from J, the junction contained 4 bases not matched to a gene. CDR1 SNHLY and CDR2 FYNNEI come from the germline V gene. The length of the CDR3 is 11 residues. This chain's CDR3 is CASTTGSEQYV. CDR3 sequence (DNA): TGTGCCAGCACGACAGGGAGTGAGCAGTACGTC.

The rearrangement joins TRBV29-1 to TRBJ2-5; TRBD1 matches 10 bases. Losses at the gene ends were 3 bases for V and 5 bases for J; bases not matched to a gene: 9. The germline CDR1 and CDR2 sequences are SQVTM and ANQGSEA. The CDR3 has 15 amino acids. CDR3 amino acids: CSVESGTGAWETQYF. CDR3 DNA: TGCAGCGTTGAGTCAGGGACAGGGGCCTGGGAGACCCAGTACTTC.

This chain links TRBV7-3 with TRBJ2-1, with 7 bases lining up with TRBD2. Trimming took 1 base from V and 6 from J; bases not matched to a gene: 9. Germline CDR1 reads SGHTA; CDR2 reads FQGTGA. The CDR3 is made up of 16 amino acids. The chain's CDR3 is CASSLMALADFNEQFF. The CDR3 bases are TGTGCCAGCAGCTTAATGGCGCTAGCGGATTTCAATGAGCAGTTCTTC.

The chain links TRBV7-8 to TRBJ2-7, with D unclear. CDR3 length: 12 amino acids. The V gene's germline CDR1 is SGHVS and CDR2 FQNEAQ. The germline V and J ends were trimmed by 8 bases and 0 bases, with 8 bases remaining between them. In DNA form, the CDR3 reads TGTGCCAGCGGTTCTAGCTCCTACGAGCAGTACTTC. This gives the protein CASGSSSYEQYF.

CDR3 amino acids: CASSLGLGTVHSQPQHF. The DNA of the CDR3 is TGTGCCAGCAGCTTAGGTCTAGGGACAGTACACAGTCAGCCCCAGCATTTT. The chain joins TRBV7-9 to TRBJ1-5, with TRBD1 matching over 7 bases. CDR1 is SEHNR and CDR2 is FQNEAQ in the germline V gene (reference sequence). The CDR3 is 17 amino acids. V dropped 1 base and J dropped 6; count of bases not matched to a gene: 12.

V is TRBV7-2 and J is TRBJ2-7; the match to TRBD2 covers 10 bases. CDR3 size: 17 residues. V gave up 4 bases and J gave up 5 bases; unmatched junction bases: 14. Germline V gene sequence: CDR1 SGHTA, CDR2 FQGNSA. DNA of the CDR3: TGTGCCAGCAGCTATAGGGGGGTTGCTAGCGGGAGCCACGAGCAGTACTTC. Protein: CASSYRGVASGSHEQYF.

This chain connects TRBV9 to TRBJ2-5; D possibly corresponds to TRBD2 (7 bases). CDR1 and CDR2 (germline): SGDLS, YYNGEE. This CDR3 has 17 amino acids. V lost 0 bases, J lost 5 bases, and 20 bases lay in between. CDR3: CASSVGEGRGGAETQYF. CDR3 nucleotides: TGTGCCAGCAGCGTAGGTGAGGGCAGGGGAGGGGCGGAGACCCAGTACTTC.

The V gene is TRBV6-5, the J gene TRBJ2-1; D gene uncertain. V was shortened by 2 bases and J by 4 bases, with 6 bases between the two germline ends. The germline V gene encodes CDR1 MNHEY and CDR2 SVGAGI. This CDR3 has 13 amino acids. CDR3 amino acids: CASSYGRYNEQFF. The CDR3 region has the DNA TGTGCCAGCAGTTACGGGCGATACAATGAGCAGTTCTTC.

The chain employs TRBV19 and TRBJ2-7; D perhaps matches TRBD2 (5 bases). The CDR3 length is 15 residues. Trimming shortened V by 3 bases and J by 2 bases, and 14 bases separated the two germline ends. From germline, CDR1 is LNHDA and CDR2 SQIVND (reference sequence). CDR3: CASSITGVSPYEQYF. The CDR3 DNA reads TGTGCCAGTAGTATTACCGGGGTCTCTCCCTACGAGCAGTACTTC.

For the CDR3, the DNA is TGCAGCGGCTGGGGGGGGTTCCTAGCTCGGGGTGAGCAGTTCTTC. As protein: CSGWGGFLARGEQFF. The chain uses TRBV29-1 and TRBJ2-1; 7 nucleotides match TRBD2. Per the germline V gene, CDR1 is SQVTM and CDR2 is ANQGSEA. J gave up 9 bases and V 7 bases, and 18 bases lay outside the gene matches. This CDR3 is 15 amino acids long.

V and J are TRBV19 and TRBJ1-2, with 10 bases identical to TRBD1. Per germline, CDR1 LNHDA and CDR2 SQIVND (reference sequence). The CDR3 length is 14 residues. V was pared by 3 bases and J by 7 bases, with 5 bases of the junction left unmatched. The CDR3 nucleotides read TGTGCCAGTAGTATGGACAGGGGGGGTTCTGGCTACACCTTC. Its translation: CASSMDRGGSGYTF.

This chain joins TRBV19 and TRBJ1-5, with D uncertain. The germline V gene has CDR1 LNHDA and CDR2 SQIVND (reference sequence). V was clipped by 5 bases and J by 6 bases, with 20 bases between them. CDR3 length: 16 residues. For the CDR3, the DNA is TGTGCCAGTAGTTCGATCTCCGAAGCTCCGGGTCAGCCCCAGCATTTT. Translated, it gives CASSSISEAPGQPQHF.

This clone was seen a handful of times. The V gene is TRBV6-6, the J gene TRBJ2-7; weak D call: TRBD2 (6 bases). Trimming removed 8 bases at V and 4 bases at J, with 12 bases between. The CDR3 is 12 residues long. CDR1 and CDR2 from the germline V gene are MNHNY and SVGAGI (reference sequence). In DNA form, the CDR3 reads TGTGCCAGCTCAGCCGGGAGTTACGAGCAGTACGTC. Its protein product is CASSAGSYEQYV.

This rearrangement joins TRBV18 to TRBJ2-7, with no clear D. The germline V gene has CDR1 KGHSH and CDR2 LQKENI. V lost 3 bases, J lost 4 bases, and 13 bases lay in between. There are 14 residues in the CDR3. As DNA, the CDR3 is TGTGCCAGCTCACCGCGGATGGATGGATACGAGCAGTACTTC. Protein product: CASSPRMDGYEQYF.

For this clone: The identical CDR3 is also encoded by other nucleotide sequences in the sample. This chain links TRBV7-9 with TRBJ2-7; D is unresolved. This CDR3 contains 12 residues. Looked up from germline, CDR1 is SEHNR and CDR2 is FQNEAQ (reference sequence). The V gene lost 5 bases and the J gene lost 0 bases, with 5 bases spanning the gap. This CDR3 reads CASSPVSYEQYF. The CDR3 DNA is TGTGCCAGCAGCCCAGTCTCCTACGAGCAGTACTTC.

The sample holds a few counts of this clone. This chain joins TRBV6-5 and TRBJ1-5; 10 bases match TRBD1. The ends lost 6 bases at V and 6 bases at J; junction bases unmatched: 5. The CDR3 runs 14 residues. Germline V gene sequence: CDR1 MNHEY, CDR2 SVGAGI. The DNA for the CDR3 is TGTGCCAGCAGAGACAGGGGGCCCCGTCAGCCCCAGCATTTT. It is translated as CASRDRGPRQPQHF.

The V call is TRBV29-1, the J call TRBJ1-3, with D tentatively TRBD1 (5 bases). The V end lost 4 bases, the J end lost 0 bases, and 16 bases lay between the germline ends. CDR1 SQVTM and CDR2 ANQGSEA come from the germline V gene. The CDR3 has 16 residues. The CDR3 reads CSVVVVTASSGNTIYF. The CDR3, as DNA: TGCAGCGTTGTGGTGGTGACAGCTAGCTCTGGAAACACCATATATTTT.

This clone was seen just once. This chain joins TRBV27 and TRBJ2-3, with a possible D match to TRBD2 (5 bases). The length of the CDR3 is 11 residues. Germline-derived CDR1 and CDR2 are MNHEY and SMNVEV (reference sequence). V was pared by 6 bases and J by 6 bases, with 7 bases between. The CDR3 is CASRGSDTQYF. CDR3 coding DNA: TGTGCCAGCAGGGGGAGCGATACGCAGTATTTT.

This chain joins TRBV2 and TRBJ2-5; 9 bases are shared with TRBD1. CDR3 length equals 15 residues. Germline-derived CDR1 and CDR2 are SNHLY and FYNNEI. This CDR3 is CARSADRGSRETQYF. DNA of the CDR3: TGTGCACGGAGTGCGGACAGGGGATCGAGAGAGACCCAGTACTTC. Looking up the rest from reference TRBV2 and TRBJ2-5 gives the full variable domain: EPEVTQTPSHQVTQMGQEVILRCVPISNHLYFYWYRQILGQKVEFLVSFYNNEISEKSEIFDDQFSVERPDGSNFTLKIRSTKLEDSAMYFCARSADRGSRETQYFGPGTRLLVL.

The rearrangement links TRBV5-1 to TRBJ2-1; possible D gene TRBD1, 6 bases. The CDR3 runs to 15 residues. Germline lookup yields CDR1 SGHRS and CDR2 YFSETQ. Trimming removed 3 bases from V and 4 bases from J, with 14 bases in between. CDR3 loop: CASSYRQGFYNEQFF. In nucleotides, the CDR3 is TGCGCCAGCAGCTACCGGCAGGGGTTTTACAATGAGCAGTTCTTC. The full variable domain, rest sourced from reference TRBV5-1 and TRBJ2-1, is KAGVTQTPRYLIKTRGQQVTLSCSPISGHRSVSWYQQTPGQGLQFLFEYFSETQRNKGNFPGRFSGRQFSNSRSEMNVSTLELGDSALYLCASSYRQGFYNEQFFGPGTRLTVL.

This clone was detected only once. This chain links TRBV5-4 with TRBJ2-1; 7 nucleotides match TRBD2. The trim removed 0 bases at V and 8 bases at J, leaving 5 bases unmatched. Looked up from germline, CDR1 is SGHNT and CDR2 is YYREEE (reference sequence). The CDR3 is 14 residues long. CDR3 nucleotide sequence: TGTGCCAGCAGCTTGGGACTAGCAAATTATGAGCAGTTCTTC. It specifies CASSLGLANYEQFF. Filled out from reference TRBV5-4 and TRBJ2-1, the complete variable domain reads ETGVTQSPTHLIKTRGQQVTLRCSSQSGHNTVSWYQQALGQGPQFIFQYYREEENGRGNFPPRFSGLQFPNYSSELNVNALELDDSALYLCASSLGLANYEQFFGPGTRLTVL.

The chain recombines TRBV11-2 with TRBJ2-5, with 7 bases lining up with TRBD2. Germline V lookup: CDR1 SGHAT, CDR2 FQNNGV. The CDR3 extends over 12 amino acids. V shed 6 bases and J 4 bases; nucleotides not matched to a gene: 2. CDR3: CASRLAAETQYF. CDR3 DNA: TGTGCCAGCAGGCTAGCGGCAGAGACCCAGTACTTC.

V and J are TRBV28 and TRBJ1-5; tentative D call: TRBD1 (6 bases). CDR1 is MDHEN and CDR2 is SYDVKM in the germline V gene. The CDR3 covers 16 residues. V lost 1 base and J lost 4, with 14 bases in between. The CDR3 nucleotides read TGTGCCAGCAGTTTATATGGGCTGGGGGCAAATCAGCCCCAGCATTTT. Encoded protein: CASSLYGLGANQPQHF.

This rearrangement joins TRBV19 to TRBJ2-1, with D maybe TRBD2 (5 bases). From germline, CDR1 is LNHDA and CDR2 SQIVND (reference sequence). The CDR3 contains 13 residues. Trimming removed 7 bases from V and 3 bases from J, with 10 bases in between. CDR3 residues: CASTSGFYNEQFF. The CDR3 region has the DNA TGTGCCAGTACGAGCGGATTCTACAATGAGCAGTTCTTC.

The J gene is TRBJ2-1, the V gene TRBV4-1; TRBD2 might be the D (6 bases). The CDR3 totals 14 residues. The V and J ends lost 6 bases and 1 base respectively, with 10 bases between them. CDR1 and CDR2 (germline): MGHRA, YSYEKL. The CDR3 nucleotides read TGCGCCAGCAGGAGCGGGCCGTCCTACAATGAGCAGTTCTTC. This gives the protein CASRSGPSYNEQFF.

The V call is TRBV9, the J call TRBJ1-2; D not resolved. CDR1 is SGDLS and CDR2 is YYNGEE in the germline V gene. The CDR3 extends over 14 amino acids. Trimming shortened V by 0 bases and J by 3 bases, and 9 bases separated the two germline ends. The CDR3 DNA sequence: TGTGCCAGCAGCGTAGGAGGGAGTGACTATGGCTACACCTTC. This encodes CASSVGGSDYGYTF.

This clone was detected once. The CDR3 nucleotides read TGTGCCAGCAGGGAAGTGGCTAGCGGGGCTGATGAGCAGTTCTTC. This gives the protein CASREVASGADEQFF. The V call is TRBV7-9, the J call TRBJ2-1, with 9 bases identical to TRBD2. Germline V lookup: CDR1 SEHNR, CDR2 FQNEAQ (reference sequence). V shed 6 bases, J shed 8 bases, and the junction held 11 bases outside the gene matches. The CDR3 consists of 15 residues. Filled out from reference TRBV7-9 and TRBJ2-1, the complete variable domain reads DTGVSQNPRHKITKRGQNVTFRCDPISEHNRLYWYRQTLGQGPEFLTYFQNEAQLEKSRLLSDRFSAERPKGSFSTLEIQRTEQGDSAMYLCASREVASGADEQFFGPGTRLTVL.

This chain links TRBV7-3 with TRBJ2-3; D gene ambiguous. Per germline, CDR1 SGHTA and CDR2 FQGTGA. Trimming cost V 2 bases and J 6 bases, with 9 bases left between them. The CDR3 covers 13 residues. CDR3 in amino acids: CASSLSRLDTQYF. CDR3 in DNA: TGTGCCAGCAGCTTATCGCGATTGGATACGCAGTATTTT.

The rearrangement links TRBV6-1 to TRBJ2-2; D may be TRBD2 (6 bases). Deletions cut 10 bases from V and 15 bases from J, with 12 bases between. CDR1 MNHNS and CDR2 SASEGT come from the germline V gene. The CDR3 sequence is 9 residues long. In nucleotides, the CDR3 is TGTGCCACCCAGTCGGGGGTGTTTTTT. Its translation: CATQSGVFF.

In this sample, this clone turned up once. This chain connects TRBV9 to TRBJ2-3, with D tentatively TRBD1 (6 bases). The ends were cut back, 1 base at V and 0 bases at J, with 12 bases in the middle. Per the germline V gene, CDR1 is SGDLS and CDR2 is YYNGEE. This CDR3 contains 16 residues. The CDR3 DNA reads as TGTGCCAGCAGCGTATTCGGAACAGGGAGCACAGATACGCAGTATTTT. Translation gives CASSVFGTGSTDTQYF.